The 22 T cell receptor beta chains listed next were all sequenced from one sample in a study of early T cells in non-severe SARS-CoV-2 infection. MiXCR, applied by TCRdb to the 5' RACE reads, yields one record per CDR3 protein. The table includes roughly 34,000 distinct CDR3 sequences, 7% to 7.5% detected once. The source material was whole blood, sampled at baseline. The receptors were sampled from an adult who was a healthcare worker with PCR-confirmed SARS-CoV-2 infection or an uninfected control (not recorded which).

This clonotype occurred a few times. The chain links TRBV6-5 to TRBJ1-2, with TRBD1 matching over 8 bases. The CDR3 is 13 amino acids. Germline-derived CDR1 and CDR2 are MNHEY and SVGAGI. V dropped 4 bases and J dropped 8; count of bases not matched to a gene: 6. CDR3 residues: CASSSGQGRGYTF. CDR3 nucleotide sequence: TGTGCCAGCAGTTCCGGACAGGGAAGAGGCTACACCTTC.

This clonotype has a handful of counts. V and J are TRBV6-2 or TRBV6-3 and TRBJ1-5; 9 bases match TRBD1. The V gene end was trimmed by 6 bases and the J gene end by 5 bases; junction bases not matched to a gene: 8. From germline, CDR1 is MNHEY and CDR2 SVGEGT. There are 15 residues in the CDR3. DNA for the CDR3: TGTGCCAGCAGCGAAACCGGGACAGGGTATCAGCCCCAGCATTTT. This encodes CASSETGTGYQPQHF.

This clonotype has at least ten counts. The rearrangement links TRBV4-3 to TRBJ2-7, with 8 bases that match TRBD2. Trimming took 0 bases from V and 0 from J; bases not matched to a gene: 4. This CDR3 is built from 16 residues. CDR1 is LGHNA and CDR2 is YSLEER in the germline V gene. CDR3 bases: TGCGCCAGCAGCCAAGATGGGAGCGGGAGCTCCTACGAGCAGTACTTC. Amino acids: CASSQDGSGSSYEQYF.

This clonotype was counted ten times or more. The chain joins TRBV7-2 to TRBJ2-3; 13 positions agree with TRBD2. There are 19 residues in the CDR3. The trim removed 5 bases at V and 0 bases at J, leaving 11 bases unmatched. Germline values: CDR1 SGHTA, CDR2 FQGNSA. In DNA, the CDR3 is TGTGCCAGCAGCCCTGACCCGGGACTAGCGGGACCAAGCACAGATACGCAGTATTTT. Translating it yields CASSPDPGLAGPSTDTQYF.

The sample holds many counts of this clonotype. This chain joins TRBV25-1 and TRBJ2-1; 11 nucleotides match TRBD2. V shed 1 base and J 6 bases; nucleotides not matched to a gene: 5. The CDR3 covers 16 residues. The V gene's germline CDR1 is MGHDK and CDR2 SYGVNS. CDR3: CASSELGTSGRNEQFF. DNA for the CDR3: TGTGCCAGCAGTGAATTGGGGACTAGCGGCCGCAATGAGCAGTTCTTC.

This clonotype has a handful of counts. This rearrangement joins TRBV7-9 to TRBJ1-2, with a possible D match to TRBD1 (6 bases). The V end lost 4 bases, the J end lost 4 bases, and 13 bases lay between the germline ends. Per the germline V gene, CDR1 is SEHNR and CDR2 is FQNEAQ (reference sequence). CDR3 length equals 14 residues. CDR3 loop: CASSSDEGGYGYTF. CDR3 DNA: TGTGCCAGCAGCTCCGATGAGGGGGGCTATGGCTACACCTTC.

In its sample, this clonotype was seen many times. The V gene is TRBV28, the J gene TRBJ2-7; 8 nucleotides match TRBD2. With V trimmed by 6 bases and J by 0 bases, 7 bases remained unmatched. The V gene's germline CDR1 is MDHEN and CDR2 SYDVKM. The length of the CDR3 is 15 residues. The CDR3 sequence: CASRRTSRHSYEQYF. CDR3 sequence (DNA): TGTGCCAGCAGGCGGACTAGCAGACACTCCTACGAGCAGTACTTC.

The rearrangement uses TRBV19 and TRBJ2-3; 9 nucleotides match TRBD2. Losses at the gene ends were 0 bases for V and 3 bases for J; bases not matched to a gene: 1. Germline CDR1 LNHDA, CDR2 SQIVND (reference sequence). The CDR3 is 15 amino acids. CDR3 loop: CASSIDSGRTDTQYF. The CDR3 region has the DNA TGTGCCAGTAGTATAGATAGCGGGAGAACAGATACGCAGTATTTT. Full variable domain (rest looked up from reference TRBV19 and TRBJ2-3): DGGITQSPKYLFRKEGQNVTLSCEQNLNHDAMYWYRQDPGQGLRLIYYSQIVNDFQKGDIAEGYSVSREKKESFPLTVTSAQKNPTAFYLCASSIDSGRTDTQYFGPGTRLTVL.

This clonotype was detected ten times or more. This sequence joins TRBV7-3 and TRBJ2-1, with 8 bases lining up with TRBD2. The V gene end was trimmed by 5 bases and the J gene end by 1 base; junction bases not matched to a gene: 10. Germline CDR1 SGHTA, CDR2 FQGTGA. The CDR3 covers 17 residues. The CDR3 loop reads CASSPRAGGYSYNEQFF. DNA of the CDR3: TGTGCCAGCAGCCCCCGGGCGGGGGGATATTCCTACAATGAGCAGTTCTTC. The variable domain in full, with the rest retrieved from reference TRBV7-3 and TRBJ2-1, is GAGVSQTPSNKVTEKGKYVELRCDPISGHTALYWYRQSLGQGPEFLIYFQGTGAADDSGLPNDRFFAVRPEGSVSTLKIQRTERGDSAVYLCASSPRAGGYSYNEQFFGPGTRLTVL.

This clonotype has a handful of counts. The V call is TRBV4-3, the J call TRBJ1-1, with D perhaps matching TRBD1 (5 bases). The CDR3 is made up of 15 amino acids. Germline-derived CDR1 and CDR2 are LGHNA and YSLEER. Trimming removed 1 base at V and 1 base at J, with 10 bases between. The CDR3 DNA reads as TGCGCCAGCAGCCAAGTTCAGGGATGGAACACTGAAGCTTTCTTT. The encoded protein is CASSQVQGWNTEAFF.

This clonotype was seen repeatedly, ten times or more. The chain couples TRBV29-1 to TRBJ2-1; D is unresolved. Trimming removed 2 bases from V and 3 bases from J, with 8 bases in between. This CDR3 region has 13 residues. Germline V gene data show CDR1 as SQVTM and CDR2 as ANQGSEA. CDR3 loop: CSVERYNYNEQFF. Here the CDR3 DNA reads TGCAGCGTTGAACGCTACAACTACAATGAGCAGTTCTTC.

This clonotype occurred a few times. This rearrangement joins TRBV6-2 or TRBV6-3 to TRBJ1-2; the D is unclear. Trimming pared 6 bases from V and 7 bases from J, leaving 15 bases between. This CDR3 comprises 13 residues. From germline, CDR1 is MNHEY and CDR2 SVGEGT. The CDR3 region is CASRPTALAGYTF. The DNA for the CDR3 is TGTGCCAGCAGGCCAACAGCACTGGCTGGCTACACCTTC.

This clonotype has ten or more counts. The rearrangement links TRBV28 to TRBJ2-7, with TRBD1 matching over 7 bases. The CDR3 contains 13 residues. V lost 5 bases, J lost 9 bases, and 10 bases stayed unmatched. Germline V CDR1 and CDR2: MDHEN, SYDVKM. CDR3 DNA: TGTGCCAGCAGTCCCGGGACAGCCTACTCGCAGTACTTC. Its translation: CASSPGTAYSQYF.

The CDR3 loop is CSARDSPGNGYTF. CDR3 in DNA: TGCAGTGCTAGAGATAGCCCGGGTAATGGCTACACCTTC. This chain links TRBV20-1 with TRBJ1-2; D is unclear. Deletions cut 0 bases from V and 6 bases from J, with 11 bases between. The germline V gene encodes CDR1 DFQATT and CDR2 SNEGSKA (reference sequence). This CDR3 comprises 13 residues.

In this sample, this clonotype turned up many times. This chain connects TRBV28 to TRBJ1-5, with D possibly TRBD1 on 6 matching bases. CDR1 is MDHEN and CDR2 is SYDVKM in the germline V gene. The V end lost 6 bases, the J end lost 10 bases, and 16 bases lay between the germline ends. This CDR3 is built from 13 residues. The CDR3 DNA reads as TGTGCCAGCAGGGAAACACAGGGCCAACCCCAGCATTTT. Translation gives CASRETQGQPQHF.

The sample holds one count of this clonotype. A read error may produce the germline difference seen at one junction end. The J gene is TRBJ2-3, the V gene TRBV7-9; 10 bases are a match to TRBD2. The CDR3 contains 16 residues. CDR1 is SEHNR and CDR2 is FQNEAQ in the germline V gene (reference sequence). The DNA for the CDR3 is TGTGTCAGCAGCTTATTAAGCGGGAGGGCCATAGATACGCAGTATTTT. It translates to CVSSLLSGRAIDTQYF.

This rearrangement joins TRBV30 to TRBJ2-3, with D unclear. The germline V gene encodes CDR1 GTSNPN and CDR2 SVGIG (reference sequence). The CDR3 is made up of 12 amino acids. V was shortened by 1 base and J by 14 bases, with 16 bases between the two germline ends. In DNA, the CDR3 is TGTGCCTGGAGTGGGGATGGCCCTAGGAGGTATTTT. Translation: CAWSGDGPRRYF.

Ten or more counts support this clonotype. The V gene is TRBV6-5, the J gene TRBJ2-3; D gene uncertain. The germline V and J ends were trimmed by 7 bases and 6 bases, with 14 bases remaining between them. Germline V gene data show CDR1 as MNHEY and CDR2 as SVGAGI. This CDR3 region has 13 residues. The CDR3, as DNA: TGTGCCAGCACCTCCCGCGTGGAGGATACGCAGTATTTT. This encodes CASTSRVEDTQYF.

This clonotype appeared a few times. The CDR3 nucleotides are TGTGCCAGCAGTTTTGCAGGACCAAACTACGTTGAGCAGTACTTC. Its protein product is CASSFAGPNYVEQYF. V is TRBV28 and J is TRBJ2-7; D ambiguous. The germline V and J ends were trimmed by 3 bases and 7 bases, with 19 bases remaining between them. This CDR3 region has 15 residues. Germline CDR1 reads MDHEN; CDR2 reads SYDVKM.

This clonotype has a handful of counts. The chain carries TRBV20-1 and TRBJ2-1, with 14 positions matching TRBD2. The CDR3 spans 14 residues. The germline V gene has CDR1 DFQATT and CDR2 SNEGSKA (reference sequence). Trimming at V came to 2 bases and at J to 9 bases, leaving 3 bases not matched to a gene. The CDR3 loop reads CSARRGTSGGEQFF. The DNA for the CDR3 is TGCAGTGCTAGAAGAGGGACTAGCGGGGGTGAGCAGTTCTTC.

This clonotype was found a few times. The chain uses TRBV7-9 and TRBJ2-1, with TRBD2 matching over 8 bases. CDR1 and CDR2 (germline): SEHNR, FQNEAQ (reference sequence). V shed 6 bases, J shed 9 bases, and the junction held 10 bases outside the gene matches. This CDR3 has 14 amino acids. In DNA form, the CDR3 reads TGTGCCAGCAGTTCCCAAGCGGGAGCCCTTGAGCAGTTCTTC. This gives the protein CASSSQAGALEQFF. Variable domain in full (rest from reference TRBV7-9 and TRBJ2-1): DTGVSQNPRHKITKRGQNVTFRCDPISEHNRLYWYRQTLGQGPEFLTYFQNEAQLEKSRLLSDRFSAERPKGSFSTLEIQRTEQGDSAMYLCASSSQAGALEQFFGPGTRLTVL.

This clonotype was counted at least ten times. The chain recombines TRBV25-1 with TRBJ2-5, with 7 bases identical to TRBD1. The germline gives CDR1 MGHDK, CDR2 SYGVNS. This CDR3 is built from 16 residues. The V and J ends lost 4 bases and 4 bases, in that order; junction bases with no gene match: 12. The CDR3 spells CASSGFQGTARETQYF. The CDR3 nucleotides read TGTGCCAGCAGTGGGTTTCAGGGGACAGCAAGAGAGACCCAGTACTTC.